A single sample is the source of the 9 T cell receptor beta chains below, sequenced in a study of blood T cell repertoires in COVID-19. Only in-frame clones appear in the TCRdb table, and some are missing; sequencing was by immunoSEQ multiplex PCR. The sample includes fewer than 250,000 clones, about 90% of them seen just once. The specimen was PBMCs or T cells enriched from blood (not recorded which). The source of these receptors is a young man who had been exposed to COVID-19.

This clone appeared a single time. The rearrangement links TRBV6-5 to TRBJ1-1, with D unclear. V shed 3 bases and J shed 11 bases, with 10 bases lying between them. CDR3 length: 11 residues. Germline assignment: CDR1 MNHEY and CDR2 SVGAGI. CDR3 nucleotides: TGTGCCAGCAGTTATCGGAGTAGGGCTTTCTTT. Translation: CASSYRSRAFF.

The chain links TRBV30 to TRBJ2-1; tentatively, D is TRBD2 (5 bases). Germline V CDR1 and CDR2: GTSNPN, SVGIG (reference sequence). This CDR3 region has 11 residues. Trimming took off 3 bases at V and 6 bases at J, with 6 bases between the two ends. CDR3 DNA: TGTGCCTGGAGCGGGGTCAATGAGCAGTTCTTC. Its translation: CAWSGVNEQFF.

The chain couples TRBV7-3 to TRBJ2-7; D gene unclear. Per germline, CDR1 SGHTA and CDR2 FQGTGA. This CDR3 comprises 15 residues. Trimming pared 2 bases from V and 0 bases from J, leaving 11 bases between. The CDR3, as DNA: TGTGCCAGCAGCTTAGGCTCTGGCATCTCCTACGAGCAGTACTTC. Its protein is CASSLGSGISYEQYF.

The V call is TRBV12-3 or TRBV12-4, the J call TRBJ1-5, with D uncertain. This CDR3 spans 13 amino acids. The V end lost 3 bases, the J end lost 5 bases, and 8 bases lay between the germline ends. For the CDR3, the DNA is TGTGCCAGCAGTTTGTCCGAGGATCAGCCCCAGCATTTT. It encodes CASSLSEDQPQHF.

The chain uses TRBV20-1 and TRBJ1-2; TRBD1 aligns across 7 bases. Unmatched junction bases numbered 6, after V lost 4 bases and J lost 10 bases. The CDR3 has 11 amino acids. Germline CDR1 reads DFQATT; CDR2 reads SNEGSKA (reference sequence). The CDR3 DNA sequence: TGCAGTGCTACCACAGGGGAGGACTACACCTTC. This encodes CSATTGEDYTF.

The V gene is TRBV10-3, the J gene TRBJ2-7; D may be TRBD1 (6 bases). Per the germline V gene, CDR1 is ENHRY and CDR2 is SYGVKD. This CDR3 comprises 12 residues. Between the trimmed V and J ends, which lost 5 bases and 6 bases, there was a span of 11 bases. The CDR3 DNA reads TGTGCCATCAGTTCCGGGACATCCGAGCAGTACTTC. This codes for CAISSGTSEQYF.

J is TRBJ2-7 and V is TRBV2, with TRBD2 as a possible D gene (6 bases). Germline values: CDR1 SNHLY, CDR2 FYNNEI. Trimming cost V 4 bases and J 5 bases, with 12 bases left between them. The CDR3 extends over 13 amino acids. CDR3 protein: CASSGLDLNEQYF. The CDR3 bases are TGTGCCAGCAGTGGACTAGACCTTAACGAGCAGTACTTC.

This rearrangement joins TRBV7-9 to TRBJ2-1; D is unclear. The V end lost 6 bases, the J end lost 2 bases, and 11 bases lay between the germline ends. Germline lookup yields CDR1 SEHNR and CDR2 FQNEAQ (reference sequence). The CDR3 is made up of 14 amino acids. The CDR3 loop is CASSSAKTYNEQFF. In DNA, the CDR3 is TGTGCCAGCAGTTCCGCGAAAACCTACAATGAGCAGTTCTTC.

The chain links TRBV6-5 to TRBJ2-1; 11 bases match TRBD2. The CDR3 has 15 amino acids. Per the germline V gene, CDR1 is MNHEY and CDR2 is SVGAGI. Trimming removed 6 bases from V and 5 bases from J; junction bases left unmatched: 6. CDR3 nucleotide sequence: TGTGCCAGCAGGCTTACTAGCGGGGGACACAATGAGCAGTTCTTC. It encodes CASRLTSGGHNEQFF.